One and the same sample provided the 27 T cell receptor beta chains below, sequenced in a study of blood T cells in healthy people across ages. The authors ran a second PCR of 7 to 11 cycles using a sample-barcoded 5' primer and a J-beta primer mix. TCRdb itself ran the 5' RACE reads through MiXCR, one entry per CDR3 protein. Of over 600,000 distinct CDR3 sequences in the sample, approximately 53% were seen once. The sample was blood. All receptors come from a man in his forties or fifties in good health.

About this clonotype itself: It is likely a read error, because the conserved phenylalanine at the end of the CDR3 is missing. The gene calls are TRBV5-1 and TRBJ2-1, with 7 bases matching TRBD2. Germline values: CDR1 SGHRS, CDR2 YFSETQ. J was trimmed by 10 bases and V by 2 bases; bases with no gene match: 15. CDR3 length equals 16 residues. CDR3 nucleotide sequence: TGCGCCAGCAGCTTATCGGGTAGAGCGGGGTCCTACGAGCAGTTCCTC. As protein: CASSLSGRAGSYEQFL.

The table lists this clonotype with a few counts. For the CDR3, the DNA is TGTGCCAGCAGCAGGGGTGGAGGGCTTATCGGCTACACCTTC. Translated: CASSRGGGLIGYTF. The chain couples TRBV7-8 to TRBJ1-2; possibly TRBD1 for D (5 bases). The CDR3 totals 14 residues. Germline CDR1 is SGHVS and CDR2 is FQNEAQ. The V end was cut by 5 bases, the J end by 8 bases, with 18 bases between.

The chain recombines TRBV10-3 with TRBJ1-5; 9 positions match TRBD1. V dropped 11 bases and J dropped 6; count of bases not matched to a gene: 8. CDR3 length: 13 amino acids. Germline lookup yields CDR1 ENHRY and CDR2 SYGVKD. CDR3 sequence: CAARQGESQPQHF. The CDR3 DNA reads as TGTGCCGCCCGACAGGGGGAAAGTCAGCCCCAGCATTTT.

CDR3 nucleotide sequence: TGCAGTGCTAGGGCTAGCAACCACAATGAGCAGTTCTTC. This translates into CSARASNHNEQFF. This chain joins TRBV20-1 and TRBJ2-1; D possibly corresponds to TRBD2 (5 bases). The ends were cut back, 3 bases at V and 5 bases at J, with 11 bases in the middle. CDR3 size: 13 residues. Germline CDR1 is DFQATT and CDR2 is SNEGSKA (reference sequence).

The chain couples TRBV20-1 to TRBJ1-1, with D possibly TRBD1 on 5 matching bases. From germline, CDR1 is DFQATT and CDR2 SNEGSKA (reference sequence). The CDR3 runs 16 residues. Deletions cut 8 bases from V and 1 base from J, with 23 bases between. The CDR3 bases are TGCAGTACCACCCCAAGGCAGGGATTTAGGAACACTGAAGCTTTCTTT. This gives the protein CSTTPRQGFRNTEAFF.

The chain links TRBV6-1 to TRBJ2-3, with D perhaps TRBD1 (6 bases). Trimming shortened V by 4 bases and J by 1 base, and 18 bases separated the two germline ends. CDR1 MNHNS and CDR2 SASEGT come from the germline V gene. The CDR3 runs 17 residues. This chain's CDR3 is CASSAKREQGGTDTQYF. In nucleotides, the CDR3 is TGTGCCAGCAGTGCAAAACGGGAACAGGGTGGCACAGATACGCAGTATTTT.

The rearrangement uses TRBV7-2 and TRBJ2-5; D tentatively fits TRBD1 or TRBD2 (5 bases each). Germline-derived CDR1 and CDR2 are SGHTA and FQGNSA. CDR3 length: 15 amino acids. Trimming cost V 3 bases and J 3 bases, with 14 bases left between them. CDR3: CASSLWPGREETQYF. The DNA for the CDR3 is TGTGCCAGCAGCTTGTGGCCGGGACGAGAAGAGACCCAGTACTTC.

This clonotype was recorded a few times. The rearrangement uses TRBV4-3 and TRBJ1-5; D not resolved. The V end lost 0 bases, the J end lost 3 bases, and 9 bases lay between the germline ends. In germline, CDR1 is LGHNA, CDR2 YSLEER. The CDR3 is made up of 15 amino acids. CDR3 nucleotides: TGCGCCAGCAGCCAAGATTTGGCTACCAATCAGCCCCAGCATTTT. Protein: CASSQDLATNQPQHF.

There are a few counts of this clonotype. V gene TRBV4-2 combines with J gene TRBJ2-1, with D maybe TRBD2 (7 bases). CDR1 LGHNA and CDR2 YNFKEQ come from the germline V gene. The CDR3 totals 19 residues. The V and J ends lost 1 base and 2 bases respectively, with 21 bases between them. The CDR3: CASSQGIFQRDTPYNEQFF. The CDR3 DNA is TGTGCCAGCAGCCAAGGAATTTTCCAGCGGGACACCCCCTACAATGAGCAGTTCTTC.

This rearrangement joins TRBV7-2 to TRBJ1-1; D is uncertain. With 4 bases removed from V and 1 base from J, the gap between germline ends came to 7 bases. CDR3 length equals 13 residues. Per germline, CDR1 SGHTA and CDR2 FQGNSA. CDR3 nucleotides: TGTGCCAGCAGCTCGGAACCGAACACTGAAGCTTTCTTT. This gives the protein CASSSEPNTEAFF.

The genes are TRBV25-1 and TRBJ1-1; D uncertain. V was pared by 3 bases and J by 1 base, with 3 bases between. The CDR3 loop spans 12 amino acids. Germline CDR1 reads MGHDK; CDR2 reads SYGVNS. The CDR3 spells CASSDRNTEAFF. The DNA of the CDR3 is TGTGCCAGCAGTGATAGGAACACTGAAGCTTTCTTT.

This rearrangement joins TRBV6-6 to TRBJ2-1; 11 nucleotides line up with TRBD2. Germline V gives CDR1 MNHNY, CDR2 SVGAGI (reference sequence). This CDR3 comprises 17 residues. With 2 bases clipped from V and 5 bases from J, the junction kept 8 bases outside the gene matches. The CDR3 here is CASSYGLAGALNNEQFF. CDR3 in DNA: TGTGCCAGCAGTTACGGACTAGCGGGCGCCCTTAACAATGAGCAGTTCTTC.

V gene TRBV6-2 or TRBV6-3 combines with J gene TRBJ2-7, with TRBD2 matching 7 bases. The V gene's germline CDR1 is MNHEY and CDR2 SVGEGT. The V segment lost 10 bases and the J segment 0 bases; nucleotides outside the gene matches: 6. There are 13 residues in the CDR3. CDR3 DNA sequence: TGTGCCATTGGGAGGGGAGCCTCCTACGAGCAGTACTTC. Amino acids: CAIGRGASYEQYF.

This chain uses TRBV5-1 with TRBJ2-4; TRBD1 matches 9 bases. Germline CDR1 and CDR2: SGHRS and YFSETQ. V trimming: 5 bases; J trimming: 8 bases; junction bases outside the gene matches: 11. The CDR3 sequence is 15 residues long. The DNA of the CDR3 is TGCGCCAGCAGATCGGGGGGACAGGGACGGCACATTCAGTACTTC. It yields the protein CASRSGGQGRHIQYF.

J is TRBJ2-1 and V is TRBV12-3 or TRBV12-4; TRBD2 matches 15 bases. Unmatched junction bases numbered 7, after V lost 7 bases and J lost 0 bases. The CDR3 has 18 amino acids. CDR3 sequence (DNA): TGTGCCAGCACCCCGGGACTAGCGGGGGGAACCTCCTACAATGAGCAGTTCTTC. This encodes CASTPGLAGGTSYNEQFF.

This clonotype was detected many times. V usage is TRBV29-1 and J usage is TRBJ1-2; TRBD1 might be the D (5 bases). This CDR3 is built from 13 residues. The ends were cut back, 7 bases at V and 7 bases at J, with 19 bases in the middle. The germline CDR1 and CDR2 sequences are SQVTM and ANQGSEA. Here the CDR3 DNA reads TGCAGCGAAACCGGCCCGTCAGGGAGTGGCTACACCTTC. It yields the protein CSETGPSGSGYTF.

In its sample, this clonotype was seen a few times. The J gene is TRBJ1-6, the V gene TRBV4-3; TRBD1 agrees at 7 bases. V trimming: 5 bases; J trimming: 16 bases; junction bases outside the gene matches: 5. Germline loops: CDR1 LGHNA, CDR2 YSLEER. This CDR3 is built from 11 residues. Written as DNA, the CDR3 is TGCGCCAGCAGCTATCAGGGGGTACTCCACTTT. It is translated as CASSYQGVLHF.

CDR3 in amino acids: CATSRDLPGGGQPQHF. CDR3 nucleotide sequence: TGTGCCACCAGCAGAGATCTCCCAGGGGGCGGTCAGCCCCAGCATTTT. The V and J genes are TRBV15 and TRBJ1-5, with 8 bases aligning to TRBD1. CDR1 is LNHNV and CDR2 is YYDKDF in the germline V gene (reference sequence). V lost 0 bases to trimming and J lost 6 bases; unmatched junction nucleotides: 7. The CDR3 covers 16 residues.

The V call is TRBV9, the J call TRBJ2-3, with 11 bases that match TRBD2. J lost 5 bases, V lost 7 bases, and 9 bases had no gene match. Germline loops: CDR1 SGDLS, CDR2 YYNGEE. This CDR3 is 15 amino acids long. The CDR3 loop is CASGMTSGVVDTQYF. CDR3 sequence (DNA): TGTGCCAGCGGAATGACTAGCGGGGTCGTAGATACGCAGTATTTT.

The table lists this clonotype with many counts. The chain employs TRBV4-3 and TRBJ2-1; 8 positions agree with TRBD2. The CDR3 runs to 19 residues. Per the germline V gene, CDR1 is LGHNA and CDR2 is YSLEER. The V gene end was trimmed by 0 bases and the J gene end by 6 bases; junction bases not matched to a gene: 16. CDR3 region: CASSQDHIGRAPDGNEQFF. The CDR3 DNA sequence: TGCGCCAGCAGCCAAGATCATATCGGGAGGGCCCCAGATGGCAATGAGCAGTTCTTC.

This clonotype was seen a few times. The chain recombines TRBV28 with TRBJ2-7; TRBD1 matches 8 bases. Germline CDR1 is MDHEN and CDR2 is SYDVKM. J was trimmed by 1 base and V by 7 bases; bases with no gene match: 6. This CDR3 has 14 residues. The CDR3 nucleotides are TGTGCCAGCACCGGAGGACAGGGATCCTACGAGCAGTACTTC. As protein: CASTGGQGSYEQYF.

A note on this clonotype: The DNA is omitted, as the CDR3 cannot be located on it reliably, and the CDR3 follows TCRdb's listing. The genes are TRBV21-1 and TRBJ2-6. TRBV21-1 constitutes a pseudogene. With termini counted, the CDR3 has 17 amino acids. The CDR3 is CASSKERVGPGANVLTF.

The rearrangement uses TRBV5-1 and TRBJ2-6; D remains unclear. V shed 0 bases and J shed 0 bases, with 7 bases lying between them. The CDR3 contains 16 residues. The V gene's germline CDR1 is SGHRS and CDR2 YFSETQ. CDR3 DNA: TGCGCCAGCAGCTTGGGTATCTACTCTGGGGCCAACGTCCTGACTTTC. Protein sequence: CASSLGIYSGANVLTF. Together with reference TRBV5-1 and TRBJ2-6, the CDR3 gives the full variable domain: KAGVTQTPRYLIKTRGQQVTLSCSPISGHRSVSWYQQTPGQGLQFLFEYFSETQRNKGNFPGRFSGRQFSNSRSEMNVSTLELGDSALYLCASSLGIYSGANVLTFGAGSRLTVL.

The chain carries TRBV28 and TRBJ2-5; 10 bases agree with TRBD2. The CDR3 has 14 amino acids. Germline lookup yields CDR1 MDHEN and CDR2 SYDVKM. Losses at the gene ends were 8 bases for V and 5 bases for J; bases not matched to a gene: 8. The CDR3 sequence is CASSERGGRETQYF. The CDR3 bases are TGTGCCAGCTCCGAGCGGGGGGGTAGGGAGACCCAGTACTTC. Full variable domain (missing parts from reference TRBV28 and TRBJ2-5): DVKVTQSSRYLVKRTGEKVFLECVQDMDHENMFWYRQDPGLGLRLIYFSYDVKMKEKGDIPEGYSVSREKKERFSLILESASTNQTSMYLCASSERGGRETQYFGPGTRLLVL.

This chain joins TRBV10-2 and TRBJ1-2; 7 bases fit TRBD1. This CDR3 is 14 amino acids long. With V trimmed by 2 bases and J by 7 bases, 7 bases remained unmatched. Germline CDR1 and CDR2: WSHSY and SAAADI. CDR3 sequence reads: CASSEPTGLSGYTF. The CDR3 DNA reads TGCGCCAGCAGTGAGCCGACAGGGCTCAGTGGCTACACCTTC.

This clonotype appeared a single time. CDR3 sequence reads: CATSELGQGRTDTQYF. The CDR3 region has the DNA TGTGCCACCAGTGAGCTTGGACAGGGGAGGACAGATACGCAGTATTTT. The V and J genes are TRBV24-1 and TRBJ2-3, with 9 bases lining up with TRBD1. Per germline, CDR1 KGHDR and CDR2 SFDVKD. The ends lost 4 bases at V and 3 bases at J; junction bases unmatched: 7. The CDR3 is 16 residues long.

The chain recombines TRBV7-2 with TRBJ2-5; D may be TRBD2 (7 bases). Trimming removed 2 bases at V and 2 bases at J, with 15 bases between. CDR1 and CDR2 from the germline V gene are SGHTA and FQGNSA. This CDR3 is 16 amino acids long. The CDR3 here is CASSLRSGTRQETQYF. In DNA form, the CDR3 reads TGTGCCAGCAGCTTACGGAGCGGGACACGACAAGAGACCCAGTACTTC. Based on the CDR3 plus reference TRBV7-2 and TRBJ2-5, the full variable domain is GAGVSQSPSNKVTEKGKDVELRCDPISGHTALYWYRQSLGQGLEFLIYFQGNSAPDKSGLPSDRFSAERTGGSVSTLTIQRTQQEDSAVYLCASSLRSGTRQETQYFGPGTRLLVL.